This entry concerns a single T cell receptor beta chain. This record belongs to a study of shared clonotypes between healthy human individuals. Germline lookup yields CDR1 SGHVS and CDR2 FNYEAQ. This CDR3 is built from 14 residues. V trimming: 4 bases; J trimming: 7 bases; junction bases outside the gene matches: 8. TCRdb's table, derived via immunoSEQ multiplex PCR, lists solely in-frame clones and lacks some. This table has around 2.1 million clones, 85% to 95% appearing once. CD45RO-negative cells were positively selected for CCR7, leaving out terminally differentiated effector memory CD45RA+ cells.

The V call is TRBV7-6, the J call TRBJ1-2; 8 nucleotides align to TRBD1. The TCR was taken from a man younger than 30 in good health. Some clones in this sample may be carry-over from other donors' samples. The sample taken for sequencing was naive CD8+ T cells from PBMCs. The CDR3, as DNA: TGTGCCAGCAGCTCAAGACAGGGGATGAGTGGCTACACCTTC. Translating gives CASSSRQGMSGYTF.